Below, one TCR beta chain is given with its context. Its antigen is unidentified. Clones were read by immunoSEQ multiplex PCR, and TCRdb kept only the in-frame ones, dropping some. The table includes roughly 2,500,000 clones, approximately 94% detected once. The data were taken from a study of shared clonotypes between healthy human individuals. The CDR3 sequence is 13 residues long. V was trimmed by 0 bases and J by 15 bases, leaving 16 bases between them. Germline V lookup: CDR1 SGHNT, CDR2 YYREEE (reference sequence). Whole-study results and caveats: It was the few donors that limited the genetic and exposure-history diversity represented. Rarefaction curves obtained for sorted subsets showed sequencing incomplete despite large depth.

The TCR originated in a man aged 18 to 30 in good health. Some clones in this sample may be carry-over from other donors' samples. The chain is built from TRBV5-4 and TRBJ2-4; no reliable D call. Sequencing was carried out using naive CD4+ T cells from PBMCs. Subset in this sample: CD45RA+ positively selected. The CDR3 DNA sequence: TGTGCCAGCAGCTTGGGGGGTGGCGCCCTGCCGTACTTC. This sequence encodes CASSLGGGALPYF.